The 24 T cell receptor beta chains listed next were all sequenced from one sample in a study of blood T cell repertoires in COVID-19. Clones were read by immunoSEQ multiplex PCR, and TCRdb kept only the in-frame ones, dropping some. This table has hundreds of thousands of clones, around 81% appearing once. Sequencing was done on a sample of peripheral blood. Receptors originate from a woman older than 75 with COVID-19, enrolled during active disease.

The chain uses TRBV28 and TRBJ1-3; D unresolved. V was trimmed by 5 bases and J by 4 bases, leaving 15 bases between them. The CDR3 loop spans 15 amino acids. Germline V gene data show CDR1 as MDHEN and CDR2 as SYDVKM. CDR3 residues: CASSNGGSSGNTIYF. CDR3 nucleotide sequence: TGTGCCAGCAGTAATGGTGGGAGTTCCGGAAACACCATATATTTT.

DNA of the CDR3: TGCGCCAGCCGGGGATCGGGACTGGCCTCCTACGAGCAGTACTTC. Its protein product is CASRGSGLASYEQYF. V is TRBV5-1 and J is TRBJ2-7, with D perhaps matching TRBD2 (6 bases). There are 15 residues in the CDR3. The germline V and J ends were trimmed by 7 bases and 0 bases, with 17 bases remaining between them. Germline CDR1 and CDR2: SGHRS and YFSETQ.

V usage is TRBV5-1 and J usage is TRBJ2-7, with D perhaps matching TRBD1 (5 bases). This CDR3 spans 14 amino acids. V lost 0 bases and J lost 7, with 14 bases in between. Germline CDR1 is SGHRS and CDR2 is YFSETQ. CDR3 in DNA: TGCGCCAGCAGCTTGGTTGTCCAGGGCGGAGAGCAGTACTTC. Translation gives CASSLVVQGGEQYF.

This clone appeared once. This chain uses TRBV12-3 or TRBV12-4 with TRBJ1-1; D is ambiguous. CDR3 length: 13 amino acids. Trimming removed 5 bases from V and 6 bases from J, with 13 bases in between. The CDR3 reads CASSPAGTAEAFF. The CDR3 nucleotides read TGTGCCAGCAGTCCTGCGGGCACTGCTGAAGCTTTCTTT.

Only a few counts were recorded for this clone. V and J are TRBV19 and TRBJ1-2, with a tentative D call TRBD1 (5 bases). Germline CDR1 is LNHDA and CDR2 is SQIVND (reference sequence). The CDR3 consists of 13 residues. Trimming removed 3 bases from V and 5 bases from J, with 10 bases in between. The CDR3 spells CASSIRQKYGYTF. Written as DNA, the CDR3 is TGTGCCAGTAGTATTCGACAGAAATATGGCTACACCTTC.

CDR3 nucleotides: TGTGCCACCAGTGCCGGACTGCTCTATGGCTACACCTTC. Amino acid sequence: CATSAGLLYGYTF. This sequence joins TRBV24-1 and TRBJ1-2; D ambiguous. The CDR3 totals 13 residues. V dropped 5 bases and J dropped 4 bases, with 10 bases sitting between them. Per germline, CDR1 KGHDR and CDR2 SFDVKD.

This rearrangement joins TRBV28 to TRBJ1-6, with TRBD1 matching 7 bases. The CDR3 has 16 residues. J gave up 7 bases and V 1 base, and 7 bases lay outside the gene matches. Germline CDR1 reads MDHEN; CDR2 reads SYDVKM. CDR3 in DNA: TGTGCCAGCAGTTTATTGACTGGGACAGCAAATTCACCCCTCCACTTT. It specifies CASSLLTGTANSPLHF.

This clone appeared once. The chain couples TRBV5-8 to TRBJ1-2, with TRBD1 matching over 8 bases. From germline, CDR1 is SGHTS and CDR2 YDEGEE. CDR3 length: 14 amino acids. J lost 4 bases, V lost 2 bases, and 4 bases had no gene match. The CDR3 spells CASSLRTGFYGYTF. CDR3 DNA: TGTGCCAGCAGCTTACGGACAGGGTTCTATGGCTACACCTTC. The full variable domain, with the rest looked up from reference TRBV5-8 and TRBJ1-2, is EAGVTQSPTHLIKTRGQQATLRCSPISGHTSVYWYQQALGLGLQFLLWYDEGEERNRGNFPPRFSGRQFPNYSSELNVNALELEDSALYLCASSLRTGFYGYTFGSGTRLTVV.

This CDR3 reads CASSLTGGSSYGYTF. CDR3 DNA: TGTGCCAGCAGTTTAACGGGAGGGAGTAGCTATGGCTACACCTTC. V is TRBV28 and J is TRBJ1-2; D not resolved. Germline-derived CDR1 and CDR2 are MDHEN and SYDVKM. This CDR3 is built from 15 residues. V dropped 2 bases and J dropped 4 bases, with 14 bases sitting between them.

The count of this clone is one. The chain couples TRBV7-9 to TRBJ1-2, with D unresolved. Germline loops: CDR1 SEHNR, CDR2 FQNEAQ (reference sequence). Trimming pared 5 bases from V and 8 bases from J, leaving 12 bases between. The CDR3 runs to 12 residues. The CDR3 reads CASSSNLEGYTF. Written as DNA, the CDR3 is TGTGCCAGCAGCAGCAATCTTGAGGGCTACACCTTC. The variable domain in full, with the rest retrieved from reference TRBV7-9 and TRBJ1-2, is DTGVSQNPRHKITKRGQNVTFRCDPISEHNRLYWYRQTLGQGPEFLTYFQNEAQLEKSRLLSDRFSAERPKGSFSTLEIQRTEQGDSAMYLCASSSNLEGYTFGSGTRLTVV.

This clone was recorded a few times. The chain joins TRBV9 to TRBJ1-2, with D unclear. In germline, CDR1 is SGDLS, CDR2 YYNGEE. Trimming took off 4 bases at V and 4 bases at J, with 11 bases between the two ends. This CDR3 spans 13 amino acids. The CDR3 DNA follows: TGTGCCAGCAGCAGAGACACCGGCTATGGCTACACCTTC. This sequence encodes CASSRDTGYGYTF. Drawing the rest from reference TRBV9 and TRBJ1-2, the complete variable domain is DSGVTQTPKHLITATGQRVTLRCSPRSGDLSVYWYQQSLDQGLQFLIQYYNGEERAKGNILERFSAQQFPDLHSELNLSSLELGDSALYFCASSRDTGYGYTFGSGTRLTVV.

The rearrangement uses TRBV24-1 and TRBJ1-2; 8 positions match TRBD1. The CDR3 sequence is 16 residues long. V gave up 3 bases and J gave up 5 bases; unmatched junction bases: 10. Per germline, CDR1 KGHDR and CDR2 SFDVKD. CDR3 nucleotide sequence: TGTGCCACCAGTGATCCTACAGGGGGTTCGCTTTATGGCTACACCTTC. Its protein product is CATSDPTGGSLYGYTF.

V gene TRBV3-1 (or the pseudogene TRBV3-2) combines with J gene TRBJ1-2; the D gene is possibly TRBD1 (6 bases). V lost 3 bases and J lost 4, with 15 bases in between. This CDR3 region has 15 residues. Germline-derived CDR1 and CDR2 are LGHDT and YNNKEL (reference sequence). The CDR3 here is CASSHAGVEAYGYTF. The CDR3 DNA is TGTGCCAGCAGCCACGCAGGGGTTGAAGCCTATGGCTACACCTTC.

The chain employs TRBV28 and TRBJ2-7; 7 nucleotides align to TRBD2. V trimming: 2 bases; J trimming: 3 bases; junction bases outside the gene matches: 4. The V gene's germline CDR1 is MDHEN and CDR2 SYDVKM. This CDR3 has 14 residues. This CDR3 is CASSLNGRGYEQYF. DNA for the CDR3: TGTGCCAGCAGTTTAAATGGGAGGGGCTACGAGCAGTACTTC.

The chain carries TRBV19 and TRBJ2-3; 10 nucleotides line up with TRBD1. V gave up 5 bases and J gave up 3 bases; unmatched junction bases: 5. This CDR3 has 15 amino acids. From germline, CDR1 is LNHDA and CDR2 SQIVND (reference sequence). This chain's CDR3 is CASSPRDRGTDTQYF. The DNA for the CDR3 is TGTGCCAGTAGTCCCAGGGACAGGGGAACAGATACGCAGTATTTT.

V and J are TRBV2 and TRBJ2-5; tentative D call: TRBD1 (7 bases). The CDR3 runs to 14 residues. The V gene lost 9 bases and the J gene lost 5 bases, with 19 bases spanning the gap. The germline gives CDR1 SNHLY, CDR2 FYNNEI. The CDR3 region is CASSNQGGAETQYF. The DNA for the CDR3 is TGTGCCAGTTCTAACCAGGGGGGAGCGGAGACCCAGTACTTC. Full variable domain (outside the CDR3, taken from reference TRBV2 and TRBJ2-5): EPEVTQTPSHQVTQMGQEVILRCVPISNHLYFYWYRQILGQKVEFLVSFYNNEISEKSEIFDDQFSVERPDGSNFTLKIRSTKLEDSAMYFCASSNQGGAETQYFGPGTRLLVL.

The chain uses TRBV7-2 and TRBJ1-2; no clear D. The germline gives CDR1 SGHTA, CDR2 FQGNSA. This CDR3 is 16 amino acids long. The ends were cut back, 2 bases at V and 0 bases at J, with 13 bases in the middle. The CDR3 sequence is CASSLLRGIANYGYTF. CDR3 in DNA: TGTGCCAGCAGCTTATTAAGAGGAATAGCTAACTATGGCTACACCTTC.

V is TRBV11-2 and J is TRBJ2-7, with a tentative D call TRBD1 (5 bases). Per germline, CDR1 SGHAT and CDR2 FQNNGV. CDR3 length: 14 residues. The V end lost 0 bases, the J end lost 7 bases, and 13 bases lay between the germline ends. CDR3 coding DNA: TGTGCCAGCAGCTTAGACCCCAGGGCACGGGAGCAGTACTTC. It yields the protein CASSLDPRAREQYF.

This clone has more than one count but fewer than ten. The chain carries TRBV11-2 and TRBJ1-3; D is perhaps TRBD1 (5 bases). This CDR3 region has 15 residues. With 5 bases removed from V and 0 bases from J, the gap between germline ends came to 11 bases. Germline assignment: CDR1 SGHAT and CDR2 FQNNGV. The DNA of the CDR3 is TGTGCCAGCAGCCCAACAGGTCGCTCTGGAAACACCATATATTTT. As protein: CASSPTGRSGNTIYF.

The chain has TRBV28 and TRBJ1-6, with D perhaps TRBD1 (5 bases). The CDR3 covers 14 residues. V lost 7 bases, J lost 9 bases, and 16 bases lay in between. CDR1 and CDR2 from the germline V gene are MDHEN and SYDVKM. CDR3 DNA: TGTGCCAGCAACGTCGATCAGGGAAGTTCACCCCTCCACTTT. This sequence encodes CASNVDQGSSPLHF.

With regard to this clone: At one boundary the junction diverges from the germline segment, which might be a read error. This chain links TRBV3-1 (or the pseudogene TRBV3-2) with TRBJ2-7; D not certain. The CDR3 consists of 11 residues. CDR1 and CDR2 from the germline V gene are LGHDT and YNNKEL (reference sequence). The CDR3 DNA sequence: TGTGCCAGCAGCCAAGGAGGAGCCGTGAGCTTC. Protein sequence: CASSQGGAVSF.

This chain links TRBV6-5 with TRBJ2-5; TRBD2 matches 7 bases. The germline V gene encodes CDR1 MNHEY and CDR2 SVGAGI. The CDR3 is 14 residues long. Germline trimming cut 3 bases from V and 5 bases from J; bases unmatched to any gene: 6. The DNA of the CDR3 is TGTGCCAGCAGTTATCAGCGGGACTGGGAGACCCAGTACTTC. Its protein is CASSYQRDWETQYF.

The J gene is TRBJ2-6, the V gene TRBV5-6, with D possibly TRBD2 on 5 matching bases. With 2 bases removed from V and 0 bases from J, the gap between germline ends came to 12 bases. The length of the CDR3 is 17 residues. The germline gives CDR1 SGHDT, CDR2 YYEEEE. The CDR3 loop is CASSFGGLSSGANVLTF. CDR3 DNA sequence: TGTGCCAGCAGCTTCGGCGGACTTAGCTCTGGGGCCAACGTCCTGACTTTC.

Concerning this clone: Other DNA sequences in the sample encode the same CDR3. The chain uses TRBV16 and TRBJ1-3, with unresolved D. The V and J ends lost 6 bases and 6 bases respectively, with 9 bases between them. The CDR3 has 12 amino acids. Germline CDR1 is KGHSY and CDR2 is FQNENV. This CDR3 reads CASSPGENTIYF. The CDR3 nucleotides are TGTGCCAGCAGTCCTGGAGAAAACACCATATATTTT.